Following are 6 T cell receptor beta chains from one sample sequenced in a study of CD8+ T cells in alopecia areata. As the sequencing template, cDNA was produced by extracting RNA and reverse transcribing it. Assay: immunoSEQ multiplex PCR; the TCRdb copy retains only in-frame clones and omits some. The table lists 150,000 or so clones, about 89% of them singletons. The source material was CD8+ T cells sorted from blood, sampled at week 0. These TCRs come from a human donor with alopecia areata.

The CDR3 loop reads CATQRDSAFNEQFF. CDR3 bases: TGTGCCACACAGCGGGACAGCGCCTTCAATGAGCAGTTCTTC. The J gene is TRBJ2-1, the V gene TRBV2; D possibly uses TRBD1 or TRBD2 (7 bases each). The CDR3 contains 14 residues. Germline V gene sequence: CDR1 SNHLY, CDR2 FYNNEI. V was trimmed by 10 bases and J by 6 bases, leaving 19 bases between them.

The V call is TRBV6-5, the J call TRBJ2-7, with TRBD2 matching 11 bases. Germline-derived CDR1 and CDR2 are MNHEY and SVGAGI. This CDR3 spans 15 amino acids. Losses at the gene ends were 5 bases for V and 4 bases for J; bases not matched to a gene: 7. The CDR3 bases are TGTGCCAGCAGTAAAAAGGGACTAGCGGAGTACGAGCAGTACTTC. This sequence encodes CASSKKGLAEYEQYF.

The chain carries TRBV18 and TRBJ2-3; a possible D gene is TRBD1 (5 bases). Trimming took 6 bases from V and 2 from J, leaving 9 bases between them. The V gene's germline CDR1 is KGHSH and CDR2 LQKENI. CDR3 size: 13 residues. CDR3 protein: CASSDSSTDTQYF. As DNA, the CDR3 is TGTGCCAGCTCCGACAGCTCCACAGATACGCAGTATTTT.

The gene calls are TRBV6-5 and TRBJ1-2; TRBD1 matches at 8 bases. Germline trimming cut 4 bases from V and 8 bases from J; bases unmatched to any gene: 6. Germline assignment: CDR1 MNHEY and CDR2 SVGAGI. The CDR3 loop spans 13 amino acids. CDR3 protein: CASSLDRDDGYTF. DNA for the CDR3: TGTGCCAGCAGTTTGGACAGGGATGACGGCTACACCTTC.

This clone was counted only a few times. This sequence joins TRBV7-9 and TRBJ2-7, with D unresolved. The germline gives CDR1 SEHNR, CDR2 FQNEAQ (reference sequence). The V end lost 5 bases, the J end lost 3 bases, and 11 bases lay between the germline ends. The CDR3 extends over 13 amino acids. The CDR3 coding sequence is TGTGCCAGCAGCGCCGTACAGAGCTACGAGCAGTACTTC. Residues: CASSAVQSYEQYF.

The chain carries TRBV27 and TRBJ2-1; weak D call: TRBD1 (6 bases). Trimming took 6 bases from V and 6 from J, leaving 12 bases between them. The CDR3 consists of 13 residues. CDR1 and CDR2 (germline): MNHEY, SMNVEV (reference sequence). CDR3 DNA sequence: TGTGCCAGCAGGGGGGACACCCCCAATGAGCAGTTCTTC. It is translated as CASRGDTPNEQFF.